This TCR beta chain was observed in a study of CD8 T cells in ankylosing spondylitis. General observations from the study: Enrichment of disease-linked clones was reportedly significant in matched ankylosing spondylitis synovial fluid. CD8+ cells made up the disease-linked clones, which were relatively rare in peripheral blood. A subset of motif variants has previously been described in the synovial fluid and blood of reactive arthritis. There was a TCR beta motif, made of eight highly homologous variants, that appeared characteristic of ankylosing spondylitis blood.

CDR1 is SGHRS, CDR2 YFSETQ, per germline. The ends were cut back, 4 bases at V and 2 bases at J, with 15 bases in the middle. There are 16 residues in the CDR3. A remark on this clonotype: Its antigen is as yet unknown.

Scientists made TCR beta libraries using quantitative 5'-RACE with molecular barcodes. MiXCR, applied by TCRdb to the 5' RACE reads, yields one record per CDR3 protein. The profile shows around 490,000 distinct CDR3 sequences, about 5.2% of them singletons. This clonotype originated in a male donor with ankylosing spondylitis. The sample consisted of blood, either unsorted or a sorted T cell fraction (not recorded which). The chain links TRBV5-1 to TRBJ2-2, with D possibly being TRBD1 (5 bases). The CDR3 here is CASSLLHRPNTGELFF. The CDR3 DNA reads as TGCGCCAGCAGCCTATTGCACAGGCCTAACACCGGGGAGCTGTTTTTT.